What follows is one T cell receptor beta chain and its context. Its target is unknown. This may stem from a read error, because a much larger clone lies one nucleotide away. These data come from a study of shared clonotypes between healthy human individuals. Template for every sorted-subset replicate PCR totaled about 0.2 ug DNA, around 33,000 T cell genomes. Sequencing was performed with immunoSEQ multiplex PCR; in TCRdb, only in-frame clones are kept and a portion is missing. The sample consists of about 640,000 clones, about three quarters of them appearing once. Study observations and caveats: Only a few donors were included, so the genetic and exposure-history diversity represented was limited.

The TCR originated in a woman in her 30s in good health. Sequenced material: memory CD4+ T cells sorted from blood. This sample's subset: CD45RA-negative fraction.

CDR3 region: CASRASGTYNEQFF. The CDR3 DNA reads TGTGCCAGCAGGGCTAGCGGGACCTACAATGAGCAGTTCTTC. This sequence joins TRBV11-1 and TRBJ2-1; 9 nucleotides agree with TRBD2. Germline CDR1 is SGHAT and CDR2 is FQDESV (reference sequence). This CDR3 has 14 residues. V lost 6 bases, J lost 2 bases, and 2 bases stayed unmatched. The variable domain in full, with the rest retrieved from reference TRBV11-1 and TRBJ2-1, is EAEVAQSPRYKITEKSQAVAFWCDPISGHATLYWYRQILGQGPELLVQFQDESVVDDSQLPKDRFSAERLKGVDSTLKIQPAELGDSAMYLCASRASGTYNEQFFGPGTRLTVL.